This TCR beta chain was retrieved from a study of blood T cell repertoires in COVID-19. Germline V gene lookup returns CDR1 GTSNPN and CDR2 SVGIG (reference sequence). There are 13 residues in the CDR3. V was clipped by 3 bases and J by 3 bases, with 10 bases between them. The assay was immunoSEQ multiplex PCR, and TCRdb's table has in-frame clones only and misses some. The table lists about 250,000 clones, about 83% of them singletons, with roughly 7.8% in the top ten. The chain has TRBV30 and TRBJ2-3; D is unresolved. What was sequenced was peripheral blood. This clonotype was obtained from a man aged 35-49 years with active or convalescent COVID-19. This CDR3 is CAWSLAETDTQYF. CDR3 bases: TGTGCCTGGAGCCTGGCGGAGACAGATACGCAGTATTTT.